This entry concerns a single TCR beta chain. Its antigen remains unknown. Profiling relied on immunoSEQ multiplex PCR, and the TCRdb table lists in-frame clones only, not all of them. The table has about 12,000 clones, approximately 79% seen once. The CDR3 totals 11 residues. V trimming: 6 bases; J trimming: 5 bases; junction bases outside the gene matches: 0. CDR1 is MNHEY and CDR2 is SVGAGI in the germline V gene. Each patient relapsed following autologous stem cell transplantation, and prior brentuximab vedotin exposure differed. By magnetic negative selection, CD4+ T cells were purified from thawed PBMCs. This specimen belongs to a study of PD-1 blockade in classical Hodgkin lymphoma. Regarding the study as a whole: CD4+ TCR diversity, unlike CD8+, climbed significantly by C4D1. Newly diagnosed patients reportedly had lower baseline TCR diversity than healthy donors. The drivers behind the repertoire differences, possibly disease activity or prior therapy, remain undefined.

The chain has TRBV6-5 and TRBJ2-5, with 7 positions matching TRBD1. This TCR derives from a human donor with classical Hodgkin lymphoma. The material was CD4+ T cells from blood, obtained at baseline. CDR3 bases: TGTGCCAGCAGACAGGGGGAGACCCAGTACTTC. It codes for CASRQGETQYF.